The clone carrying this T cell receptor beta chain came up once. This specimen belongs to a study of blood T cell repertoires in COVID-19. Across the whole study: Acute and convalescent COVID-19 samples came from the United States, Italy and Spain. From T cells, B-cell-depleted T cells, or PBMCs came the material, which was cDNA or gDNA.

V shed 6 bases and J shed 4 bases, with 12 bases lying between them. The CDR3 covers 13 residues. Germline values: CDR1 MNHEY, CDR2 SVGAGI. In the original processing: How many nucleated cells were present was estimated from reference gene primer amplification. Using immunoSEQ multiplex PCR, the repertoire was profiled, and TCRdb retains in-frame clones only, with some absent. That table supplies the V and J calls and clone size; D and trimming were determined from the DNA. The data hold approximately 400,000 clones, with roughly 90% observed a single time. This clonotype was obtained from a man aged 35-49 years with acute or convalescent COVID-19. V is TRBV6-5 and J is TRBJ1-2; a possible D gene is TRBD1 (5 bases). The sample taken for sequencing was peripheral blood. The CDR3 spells CASRGRVSYGYTF. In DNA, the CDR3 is TGTGCCAGCAGGGGCAGGGTGAGCTATGGCTACACCTTC.